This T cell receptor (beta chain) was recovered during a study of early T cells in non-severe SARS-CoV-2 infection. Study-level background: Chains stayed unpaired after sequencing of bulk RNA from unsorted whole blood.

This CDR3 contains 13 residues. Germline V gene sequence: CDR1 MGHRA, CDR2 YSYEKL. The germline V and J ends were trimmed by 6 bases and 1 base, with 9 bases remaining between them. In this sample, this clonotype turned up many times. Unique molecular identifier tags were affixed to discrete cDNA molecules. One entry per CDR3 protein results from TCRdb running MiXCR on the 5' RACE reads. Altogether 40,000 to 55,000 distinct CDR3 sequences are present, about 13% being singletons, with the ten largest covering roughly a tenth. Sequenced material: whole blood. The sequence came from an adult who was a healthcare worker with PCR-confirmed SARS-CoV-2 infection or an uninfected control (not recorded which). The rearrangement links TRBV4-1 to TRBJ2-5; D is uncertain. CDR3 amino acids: CASSLASQETQYF. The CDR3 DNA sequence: TGCGCCAGCAGTCTGGCTAGCCAAGAGACCCAGTACTTC.